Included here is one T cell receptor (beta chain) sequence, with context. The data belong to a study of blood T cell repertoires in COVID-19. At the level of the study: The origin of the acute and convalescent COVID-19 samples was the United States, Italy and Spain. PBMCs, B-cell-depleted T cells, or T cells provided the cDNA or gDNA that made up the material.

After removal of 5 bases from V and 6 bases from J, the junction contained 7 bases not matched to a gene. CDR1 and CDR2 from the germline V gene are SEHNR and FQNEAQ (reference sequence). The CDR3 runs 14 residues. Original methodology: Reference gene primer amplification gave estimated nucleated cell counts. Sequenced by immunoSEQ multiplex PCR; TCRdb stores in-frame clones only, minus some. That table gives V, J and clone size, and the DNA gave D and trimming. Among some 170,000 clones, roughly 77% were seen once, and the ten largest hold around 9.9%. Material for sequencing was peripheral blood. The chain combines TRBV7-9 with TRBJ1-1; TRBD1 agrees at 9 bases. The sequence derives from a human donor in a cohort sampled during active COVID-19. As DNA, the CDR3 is TGTGCCAGCAGCGCAATACAGGGGGCGGCTGAAGCTTTCTTT. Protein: CASSAIQGAAEAFF.